The 27 T cell receptor beta chains below come from one sample, sequenced in a study of blood T cell repertoires in COVID-19. Produced via immunoSEQ multiplex PCR; TCRdb's table is partial and in-frame only. The data hold almost 50,000 clones, with 90% observed a single time. The sequenced sample consisted of peripheral blood. The receptors shown here come from a human donor in a cohort sampled during active COVID-19.

The chain has TRBV30 and TRBJ2-7, with TRBD1 as a possible D gene (6 bases). The CDR3 runs 12 residues. V lost 5 bases to trimming and J lost 9 bases, with 17 bases between them. In germline, CDR1 is GTSNPN, CDR2 SVGIG (reference sequence). CDR3 loop: CAWDPGTLRQYF. The CDR3 DNA sequence: TGTGCCTGGGACCCCGGGACACTACGGCAGTACTTC.

The V gene is TRBV19, the J gene TRBJ1-2, with D unclear. The CDR3 has 14 residues. The V gene lost 6 bases and the J gene lost 2 bases, with 13 bases spanning the gap. The germline V gene encodes CDR1 LNHDA and CDR2 SQIVND (reference sequence). The CDR3 nucleotides read TGTGCCAGTAGCAGGCCACCCCAGAACTATGGCTACACCTTC. Translation gives CASSRPPQNYGYTF.

V is TRBV7-9 and J is TRBJ1-1; D may be TRBD1 (6 bases). Trimming shortened V by 5 bases and J by 3 bases, and 7 bases separated the two germline ends. The CDR3 has 12 amino acids. Looked up from germline, CDR1 is SEHNR and CDR2 is FQNEAQ (reference sequence). The CDR3: CASSRTDTEAFF. CDR3 bases: TGTGCCAGCAGCCGGACAGACACTGAAGCTTTCTTT.

The chain joins TRBV6-5 to TRBJ2-5; D not resolved. Germline CDR1 reads MNHEY; CDR2 reads SVGAGI. The CDR3 runs to 15 residues. Deletions cut 1 base from V and 4 bases from J, with 13 bases between. CDR3 region: CASSYFGERRETQYF. CDR3 nucleotide sequence: TGTGCCAGCAGTTACTTTGGAGAGCGACGAGAGACCCAGTACTTC.

This rearrangement joins TRBV4-1 to TRBJ2-3, with TRBD2 matching over 9 bases. V lost 0 bases, J lost 2 bases, and 6 bases stayed unmatched. The CDR3 is 17 residues long. Germline V lookup: CDR1 MGHRA, CDR2 YSYEKL. Written as DNA, the CDR3 is TGCGCCAGCAGCCAAGATGGGCTAGCGGGACCCACAGATACGCAGTATTTT. Its translation: CASSQDGLAGPTDTQYF.

The chain recombines TRBV5-8 with TRBJ2-1; 7 nucleotides match TRBD2. Germline lookup yields CDR1 SGHTS and CDR2 YDEGEE. The CDR3 covers 15 residues. V shed 1 base, J shed 4 bases, and the junction held 5 bases outside the gene matches. The CDR3 is CASSLSAGVYNEQFF. CDR3 nucleotide sequence: TGTGCCAGCAGCTTGAGTGCGGGAGTATACAATGAGCAGTTCTTC. The variable domain in full, completed from reference TRBV5-8 and TRBJ2-1, reads EAGVTQSPTHLIKTRGQQATLRCSPISGHTSVYWYQQALGLGLQFLLWYDEGEERNRGNFPPRFSGRQFPNYSSELNVNALELEDSALYLCASSLSAGVYNEQFFGPGTRLTVL.

The J gene is TRBJ2-7, the V gene TRBV14; 8 bases agree with TRBD1. The CDR3 length is 11 residues. With 10 bases clipped from V and 7 bases from J, the junction kept 6 bases outside the gene matches. Germline CDR1 is SGHDN and CDR2 is FVKESK. The CDR3 coding sequence is TGTGCCACAGTACAGGGGGGAGAGCAGTACGTC. Translation: CATVQGGEQYV.

The J gene is TRBJ2-1, the V gene TRBV27, with 9 bases identical to TRBD1. The CDR3 loop spans 14 amino acids. V shed 6 bases, J shed 7 bases, and the junction held 7 bases outside the gene matches. Germline-derived CDR1 and CDR2 are MNHEY and SMNVEV (reference sequence). CDR3 sequence reads: CASRWDRVGNEQFF. The CDR3 nucleotides read TGTGCCAGCAGATGGGACAGGGTTGGAAATGAGCAGTTCTTC.

The chain employs TRBV7-8 and TRBJ1-5, with TRBD1 identical over 7 bases. V was clipped by 3 bases and J by 4 bases; unmatched bases: 3. From germline, CDR1 is SGHVS and CDR2 FQNEAQ. CDR3 length: 14 residues. CDR3 coding DNA: TGTGCCAGCAGCTTCGGACAGGTTAATCAGCCCCAGCATTTT. It translates to CASSFGQVNQPQHF.

The V call is TRBV7-9, the J call TRBJ1-2; D is undetermined. Trimming left V 5 bases short and J 2 bases short, with 18 bases between. The CDR3 is 16 residues long. Germline-derived CDR1 and CDR2 are SEHNR and FQNEAQ (reference sequence). CDR3 coding DNA: TGTGCCAGCAGCCCTTGGGCCCGGGGATTAAACTATGGCTACACCTTC. As protein: CASSPWARGLNYGYTF.

Turning to this clone: At one boundary the junction diverges from the germline segment, which might be a read error. The V and J genes are TRBV7-7 and TRBJ2-2; 10 nucleotides line up with TRBD2. Germline CDR1 reads SSHAT; CDR2 reads FNYEAQ (reference sequence). CDR3 length equals 19 residues. The CDR3 here is CASSLDPWASGRNTGELFF. The CDR3 region has the DNA TGTGCTAGCAGCTTGGACCCCTGGGCTAGCGGGAGAAACACCGGGGAGCTGTTTTTT.

This clone was detected once. CDR3 sequence (DNA): TGTGCCAGCCAAAGGTCGGGAGGTTATGGCTACACCTTC. Its protein is CASQRSGGYGYTF. The chain joins TRBV27 to TRBJ1-2; D not resolved. The germline gives CDR1 MNHEY, CDR2 SMNVEV (reference sequence). Trimming took off 8 bases at V and 5 bases at J, with 15 bases between the two ends. CDR3 length: 13 residues.

V and J are TRBV6-5 and TRBJ1-2; 8 nucleotides match TRBD1. The J segment lost 0 bases and the V segment lost 7 bases, leaving 1 base of the junction unmatched. Looked up from germline, CDR1 is MNHEY and CDR2 is SVGAGI. The CDR3 has 13 residues. The CDR3 protein is CASTQGANYGYTF. The CDR3 nucleotides read TGTGCCAGCACACAGGGGGCTAACTATGGCTACACCTTC.

The rearrangement uses TRBV5-1 and TRBJ1-1; TRBD1 matches at 7 bases. V trimming: 4 bases; J trimming: 3 bases; junction bases outside the gene matches: 12. Germline assignment: CDR1 SGHRS and CDR2 YFSETQ. The length of the CDR3 is 16 residues. DNA for the CDR3: TGCGCCAGCAGCCAAAATCCAGGGGGGATCGACACTGAAGCTTTCTTT. Translation gives CASSQNPGGIDTEAFF.

The rearrangement links TRBV5-6 to TRBJ2-3; a possible D gene is TRBD1 (6 bases). Deletions cut 4 bases from V and 4 bases from J, with 19 bases between. Germline values: CDR1 SGHDT, CDR2 YYEEEE. This CDR3 comprises 16 residues. The CDR3 loop reads CASSPLRWTVSDTQYF. CDR3 bases: TGTGCCAGCAGCCCCCTACGATGGACAGTGTCAGATACGCAGTATTTT. The variable domain in full, completed from reference TRBV5-6 and TRBJ2-3, reads DAGVTQSPTHLIKTRGQQVTLRCSPKSGHDTVSWYQQALGQGPQFIFQYYEEEERQRGNFPDRFSGHQFPNYSSELNVNALLLGDSALYLCASSPLRWTVSDTQYFGPGTRLTVL.

The genes are TRBV6-5 and TRBJ1-5, with no clear D. Germline CDR1 and CDR2: MNHEY and SVGAGI. The CDR3 runs 13 residues. The V gene lost 7 bases and the J gene lost 5 bases, with 12 bases spanning the gap. CDR3 amino acids: CASTIDTYQPQHF. For the CDR3, the DNA is TGTGCCAGCACAATCGACACATATCAGCCCCAGCATTTT.

The rearrangement joins TRBV7-9 to TRBJ2-6, with D tentatively TRBD1 (6 bases). Trimming left V 5 bases short and J 2 bases short, with 16 bases between. Per germline, CDR1 SEHNR and CDR2 FQNEAQ (reference sequence). This CDR3 is built from 17 residues. The CDR3 protein is CASSARTAATGANVLTF. The CDR3 DNA reads as TGTGCCAGCAGCGCCAGGACAGCCGCGACTGGGGCCAACGTCCTGACTTTC.

The V and J genes are TRBV28 and TRBJ1-5; D might be TRBD1 (5 bases). The V gene lost 2 bases and the J gene lost 6 bases, with 14 bases spanning the gap. The CDR3 extends over 15 amino acids. Looked up from germline, CDR1 is MDHEN and CDR2 is SYDVKM. CDR3 coding DNA: TGTGCCAGCAGTTTAATGTCAGGGTTTAGTCAGCCCCAGCATTTT. It codes for CASSLMSGFSQPQHF.

J is TRBJ2-7 and V is TRBV5-1; 12 bases are a match to TRBD2. Per the germline V gene, CDR1 is SGHRS and CDR2 is YFSETQ. The V segment lost 5 bases and the J segment 1 base; nucleotides outside the gene matches: 4. CDR3 length: 15 residues. The CDR3 DNA reads as TGCGCCAGCAGGTACGGACTAGCGGGATCCTACGAGCAGTACTTC. Its protein product is CASRYGLAGSYEQYF.

A few counts support this clone. The rearrangement links TRBV5-4 to TRBJ2-3; TRBD1 agrees at 11 bases. CDR1 is SGHNT and CDR2 is YYREEE in the germline V gene (reference sequence). V dropped 4 bases and J dropped 3; count of bases not matched to a gene: 1. The CDR3 extends over 14 amino acids. The CDR3 sequence is CASSRDRGTDTQYF. CDR3 in DNA: TGTGCCAGCAGCCGGGACAGGGGGACAGATACGCAGTATTTT.

The chain is built from TRBV28 and TRBJ2-3; D perhaps matches TRBD2 (6 bases). V was clipped by 0 bases and J by 0 bases, with 10 bases between them. CDR3 length: 16 amino acids. From germline, CDR1 is MDHEN and CDR2 SYDVKM. The CDR3 is CASSLWSSGSTDTQYF. CDR3 nucleotides: TGTGCCAGCAGTTTATGGAGTAGCGGAAGCACAGATACGCAGTATTTT.

J is TRBJ1-5 and V is TRBV5-8; D is unclear. The CDR3 is 14 amino acids. Germline CDR1 reads SGHTS; CDR2 reads YDEGEE. V dropped 4 bases and J dropped 7 bases, with 15 bases sitting between them. CDR3 DNA sequence: TGTGCCAGCAGCCCGGGCGGGGAAGAGCAGCCCCAGCATTTT. This translates into CASSPGGEEQPQHF.

The gene calls are TRBV7-6 and TRBJ1-5; TRBD1 matches at 8 bases. In germline, CDR1 is SGHVS, CDR2 FNYEAQ. CDR3 length: 14 residues. After removal of 2 bases from V and 5 bases from J, the junction contained 2 bases not matched to a gene. This chain's CDR3 is CASSLQGAHQPQHF. Here the CDR3 DNA reads TGTGCCAGCAGCTTACAGGGGGCACATCAGCCCCAGCATTTT.

The chain employs TRBV5-3 and TRBJ2-7, with a tentative D call TRBD1 (5 bases). TRBV5-3 falls under the ORF class, with uncertain function. V dropped 4 bases and J dropped 3 bases, with 14 bases sitting between them. This CDR3 is 14 amino acids long. This chain's CDR3 is CARSPQDGYYEQYF. The CDR3 coding sequence is TGTGCCAGAAGCCCACAGGACGGGTACTACGAGCAGTACTTC.

J is TRBJ2-7 and V is TRBV11-2; 7 nucleotides line up with TRBD2. CDR1 is SGHAT and CDR2 is FQNNGV in the germline V gene. CDR3 length: 17 residues. V gave up 5 bases and J gave up 0 bases; unmatched junction bases: 13. CDR3 in amino acids: CASSLGRGTKFSYEQYV. DNA for the CDR3: TGTGCCAGCAGCCTAGGTAGAGGGACTAAATTCTCCTACGAGCAGTACGTC.

This rearrangement joins TRBV11-1 to TRBJ2-7, with TRBD1 matching 10 bases. The trim removed 4 bases at V and 0 bases at J, leaving 6 bases unmatched. The length of the CDR3 is 16 residues. Looked up from germline, CDR1 is SGHAT and CDR2 is FQDESV (reference sequence). The CDR3 loop reads CASSSPGTGVSYEQYF. The CDR3 DNA follows: TGTGCCAGCAGCTCCCCCGGGACAGGGGTCTCCTACGAGCAGTACTTC.

The chain has TRBV24-1 and TRBJ1-1; 7 bases map to TRBD1. Looked up from germline, CDR1 is KGHDR and CDR2 is SFDVKD. The junction had 7 bases not matched to a gene; V was cut back by 8 bases and J by 2 bases. This CDR3 is built from 14 residues. The CDR3 is CATKGQDLNTEAFF. The CDR3 nucleotides read TGTGCCACCAAAGGACAGGACCTAAACACTGAAGCTTTCTTT.